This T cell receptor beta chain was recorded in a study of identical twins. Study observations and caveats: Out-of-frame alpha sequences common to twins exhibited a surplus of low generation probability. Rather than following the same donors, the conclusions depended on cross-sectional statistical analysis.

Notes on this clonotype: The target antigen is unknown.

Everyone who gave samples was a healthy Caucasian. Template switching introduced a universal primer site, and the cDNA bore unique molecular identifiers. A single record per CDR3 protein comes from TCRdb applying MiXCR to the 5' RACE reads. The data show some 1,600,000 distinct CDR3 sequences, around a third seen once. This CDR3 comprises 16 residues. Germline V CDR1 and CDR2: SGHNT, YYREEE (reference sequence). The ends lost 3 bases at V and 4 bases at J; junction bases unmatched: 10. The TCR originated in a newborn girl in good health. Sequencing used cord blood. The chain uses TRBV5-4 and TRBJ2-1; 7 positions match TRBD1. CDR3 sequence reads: CASSSGQGQNYNEQFF. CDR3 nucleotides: TGTGCCAGCAGCTCGGGCCAGGGACAGAATTACAATGAGCAGTTCTTC.